Listed below are T cell receptor beta chains from one sample, sequenced in a study of blood T cell repertoires in COVID-19. Data came from immunoSEQ multiplex PCR; TCRdb stores just in-frame clones and leaves some out. The table has about 210,000 clones, about 85% seen once; the top ten hold roughly a tenth. The sequenced material came from peripheral blood. These receptors were obtained from a woman older than 75 with COVID-19, enrolled during active disease. Each CDR3 is given with its conserved first and last residue. A D gene is named only where the DNA matches it firmly. Clone size, where shown, is once, few, many, or a class for clones that have expanded.

TRBJ2-1 TRBV7-2 TRBD2 . CASRLAAYNEQFF TGTGCCAGCAGACTAGCGGCCTACAATGAGCAGTTCTTC
TRBJ1-2 TRBV5-1 . once CASSLEPTTYGYTF TGCGCCAGCAGCTTGGAGCCAACCACCTATGGCTACACCTTC
TRBJ2-2 TRBV7-8 TRBD2 . CASSLHPGLANTGELFF TGTGCCAGCAGCTTACACCCGGGACTAGCTAACACCGGGGAGCTGTTTTTT
TRBJ1-2 TRBV9 TRBD1 . CASSPDRGPYGYTF TGTGCCAGCAGTCCCGACAGGGGTCCCTATGGCTACACCTTC
TRBJ2-1 TRBV9 TRBD2 . CASSPQSGGAGEQFF TGTGCCAGCAGCCCCCAGAGCGGGGGGGCAGGTGAGCAGTTCTTC
TRBJ1-1 TRBV28 TRBD1 once CASSLYLPGGSTEAFF TGTGCCAGCAGTTTATATCTCCCAGGGGGCAGCACTGAAGCTTTCTTT
TRBJ1-2 TRBV28 . . CASRTGVPLSGYTF TGTGCCAGCAGAACGGGGGTCCCCTTGTCCGGCTACACCTTC
TRBJ2-3 TRBV9 . . CASSVALSSDTQYF TGTGCCAGCAGCGTAGCTCTGAGCTCAGATACGCAGTATTTT
TRBJ1-5 TRBV5-6 . . CASSWGLFNQPQHF TGTGCCAGCAGCTGGGGACTGTTCAATCAGCCCCAGCATTTT
TRBJ2-5 TRBV7-3 TRBD2 . CASSVSGGAETQYF TGTGCCAGCAGCGTTAGCGGGGGGGCGGAGACCCAGTACTTC
TRBJ2-1 TRBV9 TRBD1 . CASSGQGVYNEQFF TGTGCCAGCAGCGGTCAGGGGGTCTACAATGAGCAGTTCTTC
TRBJ1-3 TRBV10-3 . . CAIRDTGIGNTIYF TGTGCCATCAGAGATACAGGGATCGGAAACACCATATATTTT
TRBJ1-2 TRBV3-1/TRBV3-2 TRBD1 . CASSQEQGAKGYTF TGTGCCAGCAGCCAAGAGCAGGGGGCGAAAGGCTACACCTTC